This TCR beta chain was sequenced for a study of PD-L1 blockade in urothelial cancer. Generated by immunoSEQ multiplex PCR, the TCRdb table keeps only in-frame clones and is missing some. This table holds approximately 100,000 clones, about 90% found once. The CDR3 loop spans 14 amino acids. Deletions cut 4 bases from V and 0 bases from J, with 6 bases between. Germline lookup yields CDR1 SNHLY and CDR2 FYNNEI. Specimen: PBMCs, collected around atezolizumab (anti-PD-L1) treatment. The sequence derives from an elderly woman with urothelial cancer. The gene calls are TRBV2 and TRBJ2-2; a possible D gene is TRBD2 (5 bases). The CDR3 loop reads CASSVRANTGELFF. The CDR3 DNA follows: TGTGCCAGCAGTGTGCGGGCGAACACCGGGGAGCTGTTTTTT.